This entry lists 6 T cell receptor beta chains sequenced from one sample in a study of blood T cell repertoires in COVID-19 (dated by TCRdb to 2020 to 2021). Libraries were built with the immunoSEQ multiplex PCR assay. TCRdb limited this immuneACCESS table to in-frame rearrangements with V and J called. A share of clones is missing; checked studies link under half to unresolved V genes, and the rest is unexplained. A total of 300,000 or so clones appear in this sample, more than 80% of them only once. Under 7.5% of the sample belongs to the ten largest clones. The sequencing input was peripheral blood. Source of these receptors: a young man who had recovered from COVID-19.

Written as DNA, the CDR3 is TGTGCCAGCAGTCTGACTAGCGGGAGAACAGATACGCAGTATTTT. Translation gives CASSLTSGRTDTQYF. This chain connects TRBV27 to TRBJ2-3; 12 nucleotides match TRBD2. The CDR3 sequence is 15 residues long. Losses at the gene ends were 5 bases for V and 3 bases for J; bases not matched to a gene: 3. Germline-derived CDR1 and CDR2 are MNHEY and SMNVEV (reference sequence).

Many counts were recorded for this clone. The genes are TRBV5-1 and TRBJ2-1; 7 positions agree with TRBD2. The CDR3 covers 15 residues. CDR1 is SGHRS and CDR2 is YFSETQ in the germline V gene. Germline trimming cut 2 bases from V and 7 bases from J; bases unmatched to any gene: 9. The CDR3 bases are TGCGCCAGCAGCTTTGGTGGAGCGGGAAGAAATGAGCAGTTCTTC. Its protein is CASSFGGAGRNEQFF. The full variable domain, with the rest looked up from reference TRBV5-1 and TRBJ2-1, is KAGVTQTPRYLIKTRGQQVTLSCSPISGHRSVSWYQQTPGQGLQFLFEYFSETQRNKGNFPGRFSGRQFSNSRSEMNVSTLELGDSALYLCASSFGGAGRNEQFFGPGTRLTVL.

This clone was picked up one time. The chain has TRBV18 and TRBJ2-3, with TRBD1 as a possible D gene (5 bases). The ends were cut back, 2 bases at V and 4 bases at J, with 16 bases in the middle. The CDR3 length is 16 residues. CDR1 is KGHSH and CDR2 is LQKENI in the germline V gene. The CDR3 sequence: CASSPALDNVADTQYF. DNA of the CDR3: TGTGCCAGCTCACCAGCCTTGGACAACGTGGCAGATACGCAGTATTTT.

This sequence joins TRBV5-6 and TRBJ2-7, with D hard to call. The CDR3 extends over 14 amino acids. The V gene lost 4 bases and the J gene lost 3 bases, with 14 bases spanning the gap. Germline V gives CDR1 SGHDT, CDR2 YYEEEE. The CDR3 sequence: CASSHPQAFYEQYF. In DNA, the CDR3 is TGTGCCAGCAGCCACCCCCAAGCTTTCTACGAGCAGTACTTC.

The CDR3 spells CASSSPGQVGAFF. CDR3 coding DNA: TGTGCCAGCAGCTCCCCCGGACAGGTTGGGGCTTTCTTT. The chain links TRBV11-2 to TRBJ1-1; 7 bases are shared with TRBD1. This CDR3 contains 13 residues. Germline V gives CDR1 SGHAT, CDR2 FQNNGV. J was trimmed by 11 bases and V by 4 bases; bases with no gene match: 10.

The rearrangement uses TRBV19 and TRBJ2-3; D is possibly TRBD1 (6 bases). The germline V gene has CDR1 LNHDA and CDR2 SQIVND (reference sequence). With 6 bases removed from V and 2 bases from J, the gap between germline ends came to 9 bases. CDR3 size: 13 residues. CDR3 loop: CASRGHFTDTQYF. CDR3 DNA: TGTGCCAGTAGGGGACACTTCACAGATACGCAGTATTTT.